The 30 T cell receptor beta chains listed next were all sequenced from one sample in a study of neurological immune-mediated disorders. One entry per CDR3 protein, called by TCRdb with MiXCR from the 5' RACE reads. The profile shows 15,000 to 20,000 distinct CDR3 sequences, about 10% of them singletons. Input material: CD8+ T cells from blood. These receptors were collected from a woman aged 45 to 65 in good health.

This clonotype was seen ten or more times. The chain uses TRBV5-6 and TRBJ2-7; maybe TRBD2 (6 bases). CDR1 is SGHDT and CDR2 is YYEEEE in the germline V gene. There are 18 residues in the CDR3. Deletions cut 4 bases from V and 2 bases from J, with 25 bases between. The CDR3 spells CASSPLFGVSGETYEQYF. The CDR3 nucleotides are TGTGCCAGCAGCCCCCTGTTTGGCGTTTCGGGGGAGACCTACGAGCAGTACTTC.

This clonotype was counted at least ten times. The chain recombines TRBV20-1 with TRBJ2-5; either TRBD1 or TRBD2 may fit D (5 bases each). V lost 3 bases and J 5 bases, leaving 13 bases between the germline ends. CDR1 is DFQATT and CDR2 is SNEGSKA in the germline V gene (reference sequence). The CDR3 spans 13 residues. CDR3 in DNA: TGCAGTGCTAGGGGGCGAGGCGGGGAGACCCAGTACTTC. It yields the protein CSARGRGGETQYF.

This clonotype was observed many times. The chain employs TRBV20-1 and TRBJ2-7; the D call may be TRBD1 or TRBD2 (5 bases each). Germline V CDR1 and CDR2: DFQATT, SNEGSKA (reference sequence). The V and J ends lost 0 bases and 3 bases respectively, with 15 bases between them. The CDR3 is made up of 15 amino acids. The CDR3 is CSARDGHRENYEQYF. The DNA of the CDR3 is TGCAGTGCTAGAGACGGACACCGGGAAAACTACGAGCAGTACTTC.

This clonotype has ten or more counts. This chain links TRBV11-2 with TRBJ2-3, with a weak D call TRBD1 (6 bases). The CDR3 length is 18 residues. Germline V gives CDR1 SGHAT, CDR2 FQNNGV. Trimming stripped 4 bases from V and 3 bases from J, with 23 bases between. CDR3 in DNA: TGTGCCAGCAGCTCCTTATCCGGGCAGGGGATAGGAACAGATACGCAGTATTTT. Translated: CASSSLSGQGIGTDTQYF.

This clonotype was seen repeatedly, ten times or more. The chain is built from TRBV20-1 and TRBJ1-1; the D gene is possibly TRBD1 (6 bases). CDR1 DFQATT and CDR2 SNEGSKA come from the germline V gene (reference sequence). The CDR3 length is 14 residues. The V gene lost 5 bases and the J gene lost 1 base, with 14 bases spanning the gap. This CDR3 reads CSAYGPGENTEAFF. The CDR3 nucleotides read TGCAGTGCTTACGGCCCAGGGGAGAACACTGAAGCTTTCTTT.

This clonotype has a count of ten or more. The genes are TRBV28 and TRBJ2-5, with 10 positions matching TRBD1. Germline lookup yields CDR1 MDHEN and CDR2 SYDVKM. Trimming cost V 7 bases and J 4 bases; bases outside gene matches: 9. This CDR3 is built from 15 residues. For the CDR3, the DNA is TGTGCCAGCACCCCCGGGACAGGGGTGAGAGAGACCCAGTACTTC. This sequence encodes CASTPGTGVRETQYF.

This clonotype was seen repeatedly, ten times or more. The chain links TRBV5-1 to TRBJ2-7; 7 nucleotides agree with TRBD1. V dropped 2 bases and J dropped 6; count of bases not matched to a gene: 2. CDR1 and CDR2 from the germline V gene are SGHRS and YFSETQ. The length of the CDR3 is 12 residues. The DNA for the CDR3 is TGCGCCAGCAGCTTTACAGGGGTCGAGCAGTACTTC. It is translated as CASSFTGVEQYF.

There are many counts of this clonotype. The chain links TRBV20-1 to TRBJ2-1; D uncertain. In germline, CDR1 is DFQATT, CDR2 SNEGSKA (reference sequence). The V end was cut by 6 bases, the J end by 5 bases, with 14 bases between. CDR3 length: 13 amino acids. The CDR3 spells CSAGRHSHNEQFF. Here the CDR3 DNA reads TGCAGTGCCGGACGGCACTCACACAATGAGCAGTTCTTC.

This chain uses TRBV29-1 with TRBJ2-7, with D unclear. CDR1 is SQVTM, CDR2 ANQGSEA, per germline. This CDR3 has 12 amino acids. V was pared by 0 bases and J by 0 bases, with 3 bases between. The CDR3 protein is CSVEDISYEQYF. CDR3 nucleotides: TGCAGCGTTGAAGACATCTCCTACGAGCAGTACTTC.

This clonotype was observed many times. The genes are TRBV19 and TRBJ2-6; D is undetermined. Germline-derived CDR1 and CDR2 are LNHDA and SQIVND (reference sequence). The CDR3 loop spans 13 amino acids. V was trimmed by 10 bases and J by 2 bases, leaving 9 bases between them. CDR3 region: CATFSAGANVLTF. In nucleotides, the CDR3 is TGTGCCACCTTCTCGGCTGGGGCCAACGTCCTGACTTTC.

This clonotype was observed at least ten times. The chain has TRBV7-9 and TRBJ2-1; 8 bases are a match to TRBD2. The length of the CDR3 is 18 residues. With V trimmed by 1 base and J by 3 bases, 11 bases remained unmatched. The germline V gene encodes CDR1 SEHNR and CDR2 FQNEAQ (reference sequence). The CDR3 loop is CASSLDTRAGGVYNEQFF. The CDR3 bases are TGTGCCAGCAGCTTAGATACTAGGGCGGGGGGCGTCTACAATGAGCAGTTCTTC.

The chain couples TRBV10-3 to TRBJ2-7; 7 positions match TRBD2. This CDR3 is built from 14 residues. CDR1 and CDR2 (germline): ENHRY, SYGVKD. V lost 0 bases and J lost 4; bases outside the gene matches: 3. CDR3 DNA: TGTGCCATCAGTGAGTCCCTAGCGGAGTACGAGCAGTACTTC. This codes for CAISESLAEYEQYF.

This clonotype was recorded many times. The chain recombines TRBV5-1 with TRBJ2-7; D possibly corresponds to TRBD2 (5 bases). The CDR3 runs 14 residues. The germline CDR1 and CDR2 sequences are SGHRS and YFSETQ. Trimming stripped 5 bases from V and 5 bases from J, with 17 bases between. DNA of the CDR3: TGCGCCAGCAGACCACGAGGGCCAGGCGACGAGCAGTACTTC. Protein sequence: CASRPRGPGDEQYF.

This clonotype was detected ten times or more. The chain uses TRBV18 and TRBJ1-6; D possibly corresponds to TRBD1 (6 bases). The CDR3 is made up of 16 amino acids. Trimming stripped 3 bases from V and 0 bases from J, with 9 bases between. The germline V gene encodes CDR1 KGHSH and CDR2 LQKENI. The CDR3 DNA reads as TGTGCCAGCTCACCTCTCAGGGGCTCCTATAATTCACCCCTCCACTTT. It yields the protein CASSPLRGSYNSPLHF.

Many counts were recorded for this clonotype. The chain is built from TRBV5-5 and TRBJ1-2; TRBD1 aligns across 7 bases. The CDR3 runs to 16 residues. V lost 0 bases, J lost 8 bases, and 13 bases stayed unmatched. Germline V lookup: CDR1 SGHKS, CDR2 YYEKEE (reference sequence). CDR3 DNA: TGTGCCAGCAGCTTGGGACCCCTGACAGGGAATGACGGCTACACCTTC. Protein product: CASSLGPLTGNDGYTF.

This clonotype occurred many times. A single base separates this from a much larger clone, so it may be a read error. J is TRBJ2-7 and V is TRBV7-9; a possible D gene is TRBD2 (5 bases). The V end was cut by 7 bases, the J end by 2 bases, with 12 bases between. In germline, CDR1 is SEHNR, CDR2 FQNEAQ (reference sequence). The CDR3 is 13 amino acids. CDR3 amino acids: CASNQVGAYEQYF. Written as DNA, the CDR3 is TGTGCCAGCAATCAGGTCGGGGCCTACGAGCAGTACTTC.

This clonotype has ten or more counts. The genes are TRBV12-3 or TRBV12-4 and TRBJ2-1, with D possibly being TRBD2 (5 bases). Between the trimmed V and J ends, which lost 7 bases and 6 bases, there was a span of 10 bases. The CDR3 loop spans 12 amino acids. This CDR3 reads CASKQLGNEQFF. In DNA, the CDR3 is TGTGCCAGCAAGCAACTAGGCAATGAGCAGTTCTTC.

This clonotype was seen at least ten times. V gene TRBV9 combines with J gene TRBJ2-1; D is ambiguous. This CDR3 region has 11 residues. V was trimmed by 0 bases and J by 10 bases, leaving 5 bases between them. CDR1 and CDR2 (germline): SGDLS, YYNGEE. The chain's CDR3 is CASSVGSEQFF. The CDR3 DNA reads TGTGCCAGCAGCGTAGGGTCCGAGCAGTTCTTC.

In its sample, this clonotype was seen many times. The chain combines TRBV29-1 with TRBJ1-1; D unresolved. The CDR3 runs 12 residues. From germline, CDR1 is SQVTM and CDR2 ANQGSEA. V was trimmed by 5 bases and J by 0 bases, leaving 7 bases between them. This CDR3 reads CSVIDLNTEAFF. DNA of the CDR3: TGCAGCGTTATCGACTTGAACACTGAAGCTTTCTTT.

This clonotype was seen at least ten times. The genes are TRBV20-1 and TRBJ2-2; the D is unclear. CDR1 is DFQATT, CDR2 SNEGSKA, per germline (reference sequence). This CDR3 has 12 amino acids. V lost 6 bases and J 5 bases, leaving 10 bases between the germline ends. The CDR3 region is CSASPGTGELFF. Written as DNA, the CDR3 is TGCAGTGCCTCTCCGGGTACCGGGGAGCTGTTTTTT.

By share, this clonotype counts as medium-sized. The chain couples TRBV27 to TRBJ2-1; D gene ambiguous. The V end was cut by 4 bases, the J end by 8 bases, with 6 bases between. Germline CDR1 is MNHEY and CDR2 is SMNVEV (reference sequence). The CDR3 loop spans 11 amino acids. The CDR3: CASSSGHEQFF. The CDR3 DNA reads TGTGCCAGCAGTTCCGGGCATGAGCAGTTCTTC.

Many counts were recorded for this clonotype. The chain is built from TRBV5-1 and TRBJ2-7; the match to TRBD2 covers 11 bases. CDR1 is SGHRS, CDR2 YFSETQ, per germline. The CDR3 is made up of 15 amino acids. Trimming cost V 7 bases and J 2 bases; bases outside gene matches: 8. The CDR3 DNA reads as TGCGCCAGCGGACTGTCTAGCGGGGGGACCTACGAGCAGTACTTC. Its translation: CASGLSSGGTYEQYF.

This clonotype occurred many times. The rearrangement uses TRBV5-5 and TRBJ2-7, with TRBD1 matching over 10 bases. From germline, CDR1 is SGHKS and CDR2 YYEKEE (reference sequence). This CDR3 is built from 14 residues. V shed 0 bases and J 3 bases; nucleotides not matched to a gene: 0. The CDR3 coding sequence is TGTGCCAGCAGCTTGGGGGACAGGGGCTACGAGCAGTACTTC. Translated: CASSLGDRGYEQYF.

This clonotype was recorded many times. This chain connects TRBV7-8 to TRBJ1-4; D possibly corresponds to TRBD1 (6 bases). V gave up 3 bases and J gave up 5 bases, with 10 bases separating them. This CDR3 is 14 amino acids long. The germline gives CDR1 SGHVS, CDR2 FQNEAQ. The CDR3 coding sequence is TGTGCCAGCAGCTTTCCCCAGGGGAATGAAAAACTGTTTTTT. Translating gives CASSFPQGNEKLFF.

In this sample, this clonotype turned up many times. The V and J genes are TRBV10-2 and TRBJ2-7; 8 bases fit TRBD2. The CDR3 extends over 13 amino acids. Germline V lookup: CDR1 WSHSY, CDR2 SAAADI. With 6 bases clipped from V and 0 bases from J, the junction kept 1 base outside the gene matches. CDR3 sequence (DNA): TGCGCCAGCAGAGCGGGGGACTCCTACGAGCAGTACTTC. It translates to CASRAGDSYEQYF.

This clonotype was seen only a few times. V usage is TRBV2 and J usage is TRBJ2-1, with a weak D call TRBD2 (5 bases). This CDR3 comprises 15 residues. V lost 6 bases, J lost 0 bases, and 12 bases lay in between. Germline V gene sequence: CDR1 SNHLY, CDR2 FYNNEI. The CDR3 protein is CASRPLGVSYNEQFF. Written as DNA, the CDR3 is TGTGCCAGCAGGCCACTCGGGGTCTCCTACAATGAGCAGTTCTTC.

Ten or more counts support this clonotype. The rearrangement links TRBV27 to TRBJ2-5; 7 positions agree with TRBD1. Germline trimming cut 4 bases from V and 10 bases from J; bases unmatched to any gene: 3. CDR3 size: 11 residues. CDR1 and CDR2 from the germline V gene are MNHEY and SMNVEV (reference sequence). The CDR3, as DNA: TGTGCCAGCAGTTCAGGGGGTCTCCAGTACTTC. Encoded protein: CASSSGGLQYF.

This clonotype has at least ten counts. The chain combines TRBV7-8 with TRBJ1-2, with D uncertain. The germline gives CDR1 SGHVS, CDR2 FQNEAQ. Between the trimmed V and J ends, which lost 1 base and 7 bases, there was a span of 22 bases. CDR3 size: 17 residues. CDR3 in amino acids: CASSLETRRKTTGGYTF. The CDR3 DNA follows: TGTGCCAGCAGCTTAGAAACCCGCAGAAAGACTACTGGTGGCTACACCTTC.

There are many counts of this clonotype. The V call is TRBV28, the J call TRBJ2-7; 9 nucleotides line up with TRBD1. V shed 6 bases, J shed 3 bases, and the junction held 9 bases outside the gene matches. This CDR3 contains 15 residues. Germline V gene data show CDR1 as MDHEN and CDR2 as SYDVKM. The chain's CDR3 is CASRPTGGLIYEQYF. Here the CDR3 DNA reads TGTGCCAGCAGGCCTACAGGGGGCTTGATCTACGAGCAGTACTTC.

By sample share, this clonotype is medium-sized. CDR3 DNA: TGCGCCAGCAGCCCGTCGGACGGAGACTACGAGCAGTACTTC. Amino acids: CASSPSDGDYEQYF. The chain uses TRBV4-1 and TRBJ2-7; D uncertain. The ends were cut back, 4 bases at V and 3 bases at J, with 13 bases in the middle. The CDR3 is 14 amino acids. In germline, CDR1 is MGHRA, CDR2 YSYEKL.